This T cell receptor beta chain emerged from a study of T cells in Graves' hyperthyroidism and ophthalmopathy. Per the germline V gene, CDR1 is LGHDT and CDR2 is YNNKEL (reference sequence). V was pared by 2 bases and J by 5 bases, with 5 bases of the junction left unmatched. The CDR3 totals 15 residues. From RNA transcripts, TCR beta CDR3 regions were amplified. The HTBI primer set served for first-round RT-PCR of the TCR CDR3. TCRdb processed the multiplex PCR reads anew with MiXCR; each CDR3 protein has one entry. The sample yields about 180,000 distinct CDR3 sequences, around 15% seen once. This clonotype was observed many times.

The V and J genes are TRBV3-1 and TRBJ2-7; 11 bases are shared with TRBD1. Sequencing used blood. This TCR was recovered from a woman between 45 and 60 years old with Graves' hyperthyroidism. The CDR3 nucleotides read TGTGCCAGCAGCCAAAAGGGGACAGGGGGAAACGAGCAGTACTTC. As protein: CASSQKGTGGNEQYF.